This TCR beta chain was sequenced for a study of blood T cell repertoires in COVID-19. Sequenced by immunoSEQ multiplex PCR; TCRdb stores in-frame clones only, minus some. This sample carries 130,000 to 150,000 clones, 88% of them seen once, and the ten largest clones take about 10%. The CDR3 is made up of 14 amino acids. Trimming removed 2 bases from V and 7 bases from J, with 14 bases in between. Germline loops: CDR1 SGHAT, CDR2 FQNNGV. The sample comprised peripheral blood. V gene TRBV11-2 combines with J gene TRBJ1-1; D is unclear. This receptor was obtained from a man aged 50 to 59 with active or convalescent COVID-19. The CDR3 DNA sequence: TGTGCCAGCAGCTTAAGTGGCAGGCTATTTGAAGCTTTCTTT. Its protein is CASSLSGRLFEAFF. Filled out from reference TRBV11-2 and TRBJ1-1, the complete variable domain reads EAGVAQSPRYKIIEKRQSVAFWCNPISGHATLYWYQQILGQGPKLLIQFQNNGVVDDSQLPKDRFSAERLKGVDSTLKIQPAKLEDSAVYLCASSLSGRLFEAFFGQGTRLTVV.